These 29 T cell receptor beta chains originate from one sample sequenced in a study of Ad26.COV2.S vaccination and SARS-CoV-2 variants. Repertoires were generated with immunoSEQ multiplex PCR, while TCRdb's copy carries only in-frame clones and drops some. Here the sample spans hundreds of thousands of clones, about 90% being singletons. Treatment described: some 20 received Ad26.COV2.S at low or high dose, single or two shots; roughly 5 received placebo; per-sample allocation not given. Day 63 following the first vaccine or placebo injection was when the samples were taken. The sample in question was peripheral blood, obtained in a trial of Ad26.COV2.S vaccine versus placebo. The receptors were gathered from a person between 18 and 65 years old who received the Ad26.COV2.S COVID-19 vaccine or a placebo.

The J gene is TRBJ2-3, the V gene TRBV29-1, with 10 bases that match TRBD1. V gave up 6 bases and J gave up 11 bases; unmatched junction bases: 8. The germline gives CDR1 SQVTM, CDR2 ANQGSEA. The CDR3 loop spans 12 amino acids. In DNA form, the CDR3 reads TGCAGCGTGGGGGACAGGGGCCCAGGGCAGTATTTT. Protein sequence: CSVGDRGPGQYF.

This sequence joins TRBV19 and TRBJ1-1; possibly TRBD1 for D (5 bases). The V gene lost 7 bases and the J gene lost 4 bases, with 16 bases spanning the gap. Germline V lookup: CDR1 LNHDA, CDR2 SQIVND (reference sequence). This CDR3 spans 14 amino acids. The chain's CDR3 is CASKITGRGTEAFF. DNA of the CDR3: TGTGCCAGTAAAATTACGGGGAGGGGCACTGAAGCTTTCTTT.

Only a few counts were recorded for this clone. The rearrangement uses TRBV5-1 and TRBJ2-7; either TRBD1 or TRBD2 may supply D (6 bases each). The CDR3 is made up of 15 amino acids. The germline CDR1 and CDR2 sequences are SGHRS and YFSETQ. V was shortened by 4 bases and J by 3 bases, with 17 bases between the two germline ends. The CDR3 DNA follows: TGCGCCAGCAGCCCGGTCGTGGGGGGCGGCTACGAGCAGTACTTC. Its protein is CASSPVVGGGYEQYF. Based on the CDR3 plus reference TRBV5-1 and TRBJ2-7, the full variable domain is KAGVTQTPRYLIKTRGQQVTLSCSPISGHRSVSWYQQTPGQGLQFLFEYFSETQRNKGNFPGRFSGRQFSNSRSEMNVSTLELGDSALYLCASSPVVGGGYEQYFGPGTRLTVT.

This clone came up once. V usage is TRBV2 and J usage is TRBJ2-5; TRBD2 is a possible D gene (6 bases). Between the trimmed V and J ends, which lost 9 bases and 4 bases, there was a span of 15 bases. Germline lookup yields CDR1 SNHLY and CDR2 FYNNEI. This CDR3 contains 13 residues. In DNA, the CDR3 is TGTGCCAGTCGACTGGGGCGGGGAGAGACCCAGTACTTC. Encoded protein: CASRLGRGETQYF.

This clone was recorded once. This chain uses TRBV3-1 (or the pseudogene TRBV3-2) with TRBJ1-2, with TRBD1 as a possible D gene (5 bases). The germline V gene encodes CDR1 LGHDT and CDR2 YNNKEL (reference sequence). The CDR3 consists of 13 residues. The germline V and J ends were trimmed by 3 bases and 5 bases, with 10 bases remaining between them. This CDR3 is CASSQRGGYGYTF. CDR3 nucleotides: TGTGCCAGCAGCCAGAGGGGAGGGTATGGCTACACCTTC.

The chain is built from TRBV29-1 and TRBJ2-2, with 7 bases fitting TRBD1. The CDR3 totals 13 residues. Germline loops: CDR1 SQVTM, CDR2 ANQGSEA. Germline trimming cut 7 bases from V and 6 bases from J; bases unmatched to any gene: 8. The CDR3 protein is CSAKTGIAGELFF. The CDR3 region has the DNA TGCAGCGCCAAGACAGGGATAGCCGGGGAGCTGTTTTTT.

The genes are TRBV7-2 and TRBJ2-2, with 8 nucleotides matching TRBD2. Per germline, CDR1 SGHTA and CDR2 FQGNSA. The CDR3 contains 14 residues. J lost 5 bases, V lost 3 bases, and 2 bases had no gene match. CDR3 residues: CASSFSGGTGELFF. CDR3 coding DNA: TGTGCCAGCAGCTTCAGCGGGGGTACCGGGGAGCTGTTTTTT.

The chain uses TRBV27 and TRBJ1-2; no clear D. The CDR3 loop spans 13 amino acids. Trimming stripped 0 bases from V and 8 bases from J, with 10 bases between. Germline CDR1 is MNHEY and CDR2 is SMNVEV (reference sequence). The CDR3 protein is CASSLSGLSGYTF. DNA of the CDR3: TGTGCCAGCAGTTTATCGGGGTTATCCGGCTACACCTTC.

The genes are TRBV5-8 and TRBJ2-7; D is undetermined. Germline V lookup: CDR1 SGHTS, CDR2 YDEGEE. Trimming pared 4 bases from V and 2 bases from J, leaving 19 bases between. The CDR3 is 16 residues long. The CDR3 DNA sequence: TGTGCCAGCAGCCCCCGGACGGCAGCCCACCCCTACGAGCAGTACTTC. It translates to CASSPRTAAHPYEQYF.

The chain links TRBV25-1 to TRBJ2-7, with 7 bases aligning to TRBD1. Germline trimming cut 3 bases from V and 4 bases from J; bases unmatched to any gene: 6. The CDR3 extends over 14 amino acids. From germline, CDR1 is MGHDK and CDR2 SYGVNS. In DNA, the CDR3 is TGTGCCAGCAGTGAGGTCGACAGGGCATACGAGCAGTACTTC. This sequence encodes CASSEVDRAYEQYF.

CDR3 amino acids: CASSFVGTVDYNSPLHF. The CDR3 DNA reads as TGTGCCAGCAGCTTCGTTGGGACAGTAGACTATAATTCACCCCTCCACTTT. V is TRBV7-8 and J is TRBJ1-6; 7 bases are a match to TRBD1. This CDR3 spans 17 amino acids. The trim removed 3 bases at V and 3 bases at J, leaving 8 bases unmatched. The germline V gene encodes CDR1 SGHVS and CDR2 FQNEAQ.

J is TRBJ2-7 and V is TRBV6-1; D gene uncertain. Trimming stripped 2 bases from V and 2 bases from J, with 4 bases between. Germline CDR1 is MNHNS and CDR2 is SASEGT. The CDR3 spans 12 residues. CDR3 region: CASSELAYEQYF. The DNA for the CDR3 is TGTGCCAGCAGTGAACTGGCCTACGAGCAGTACTTC.

Here the CDR3 DNA reads TGTGCCAGCAGCCAAGAAGGGGGTGAAGCTTTCTTT. The encoded protein is CASSQEGGEAFF. J is TRBJ1-1 and V is TRBV4-2; a weak D match, TRBD1 (6 bases). The V gene lost 0 bases and the J gene lost 7 bases, with 6 bases spanning the gap. The CDR3 has 12 amino acids. Looked up from germline, CDR1 is LGHNA and CDR2 is YNFKEQ.

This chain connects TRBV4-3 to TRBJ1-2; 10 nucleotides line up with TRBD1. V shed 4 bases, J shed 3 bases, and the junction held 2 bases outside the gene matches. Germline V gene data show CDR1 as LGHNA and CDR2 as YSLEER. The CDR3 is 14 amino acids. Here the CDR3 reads CASSLGTGDYGYTF. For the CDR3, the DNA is TGCGCCAGCAGCCTTGGGACAGGGGACTATGGCTACACCTTC.

CDR3 residues: CASSFGTSGGSSYNEQFF. CDR3 DNA: TGTGCCAGCAGCTTCGGGACTAGCGGGGGTTCATCCTACAATGAGCAGTTCTTC. J is TRBJ2-1 and V is TRBV7-3; 14 bases align to TRBD2. This CDR3 is 18 amino acids long. Per the germline V gene, CDR1 is SGHTA and CDR2 is FQGTGA. J was trimmed by 1 base and V by 3 bases; bases with no gene match: 5. Drawing the rest from reference TRBV7-3 and TRBJ2-1, the complete variable domain is GAGVSQTPSNKVTEKGKYVELRCDPISGHTALYWYRQSLGQGPEFLIYFQGTGAADDSGLPNDRFFAVRPEGSVSTLKIQRTERGDSAVYLCASSFGTSGGSSYNEQFFGPGTRLTVL.

The CDR3 loop is CASTLAGATDTQYF. The DNA for the CDR3 is TGTGCCAGCACCTTAGCGGGGGCGACAGATACGCAGTATTTT. J is TRBJ2-3 and V is TRBV2; 9 positions agree with TRBD2. The CDR3 is 14 amino acids. Germline CDR1 is SNHLY and CDR2 is FYNNEI. With V trimmed by 7 bases and J by 3 bases, 5 bases remained unmatched. The complete variable domain, with remaining parts taken from reference TRBV2 and TRBJ2-3, reads EPEVTQTPSHQVTQMGQEVILRCVPISNHLYFYWYRQILGQKVEFLVSFYNNEISEKSEIFDDQFSVERPDGSNFTLKIRSTKLEDSAMYFCASTLAGATDTQYFGPGTRLTVL.

CDR3 sequence reads: CASSLVAGAYNEQFF. The CDR3 DNA sequence: TGTGCCAGCAGCTTAGTAGCGGGAGCCTACAATGAGCAGTTCTTC. The chain carries TRBV7-9 and TRBJ2-1; 9 bases are a match to TRBD2. In germline, CDR1 is SEHNR, CDR2 FQNEAQ (reference sequence). This CDR3 comprises 15 residues. V was clipped by 1 base and J by 2 bases; unmatched bases: 0.

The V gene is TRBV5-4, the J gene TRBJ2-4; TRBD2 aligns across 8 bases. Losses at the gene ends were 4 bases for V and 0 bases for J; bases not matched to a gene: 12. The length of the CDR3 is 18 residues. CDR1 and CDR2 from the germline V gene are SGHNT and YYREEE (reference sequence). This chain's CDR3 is CASSLGGGQDIAKNIQYF. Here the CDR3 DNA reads TGTGCCAGCAGCCTCGGGGGGGGCCAGGACATAGCCAAAAACATTCAGTACTTC.

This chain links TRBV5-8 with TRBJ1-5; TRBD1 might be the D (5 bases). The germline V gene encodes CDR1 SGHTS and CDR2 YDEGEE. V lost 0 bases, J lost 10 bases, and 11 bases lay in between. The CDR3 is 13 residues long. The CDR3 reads CASSLEGLGPQHF. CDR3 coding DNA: TGTGCCAGCAGCTTGGAGGGGCTTGGACCCCAGCATTTT.

The CDR3 region is CASSIRTGEFYEQYF. The DNA of the CDR3 is TGTGCCAGTAGTATACGAACAGGGGAATTTTACGAGCAGTACTTC. The V gene is TRBV19, the J gene TRBJ2-7, with TRBD1 matching over 7 bases. V shed 2 bases and J 4 bases; nucleotides not matched to a gene: 8. Germline assignment: CDR1 LNHDA and CDR2 SQIVND (reference sequence). There are 15 residues in the CDR3.

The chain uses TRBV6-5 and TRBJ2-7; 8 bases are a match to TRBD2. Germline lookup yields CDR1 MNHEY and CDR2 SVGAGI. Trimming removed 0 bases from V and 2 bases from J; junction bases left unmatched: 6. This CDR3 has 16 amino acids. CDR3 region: CASSYSAGGFTYEQYF. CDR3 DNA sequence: TGTGCCAGCAGTTACTCTGCGGGAGGTTTCACCTACGAGCAGTACTTC.

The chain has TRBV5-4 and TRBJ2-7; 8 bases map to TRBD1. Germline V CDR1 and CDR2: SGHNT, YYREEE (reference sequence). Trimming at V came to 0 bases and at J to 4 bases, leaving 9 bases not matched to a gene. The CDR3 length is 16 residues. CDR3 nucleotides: TGTGCCAGCAGCTTGGGTGCGGACAGGGCATTTTACGAGCAGTACTTC. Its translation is CASSLGADRAFYEQYF.

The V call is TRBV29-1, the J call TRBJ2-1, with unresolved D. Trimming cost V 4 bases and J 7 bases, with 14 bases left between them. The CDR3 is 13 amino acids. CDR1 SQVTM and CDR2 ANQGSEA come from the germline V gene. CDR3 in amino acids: CSVAWLGENEQFF. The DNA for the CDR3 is TGCAGCGTTGCCTGGCTAGGCGAGAATGAGCAGTTCTTC.

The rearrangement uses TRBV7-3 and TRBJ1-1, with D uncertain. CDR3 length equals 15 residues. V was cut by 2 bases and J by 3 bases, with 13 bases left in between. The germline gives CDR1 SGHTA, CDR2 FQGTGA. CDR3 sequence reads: CASSLDGRGYTEAFF. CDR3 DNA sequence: TGTGCCAGCAGCTTAGACGGGAGAGGGTACACTGAAGCTTTCTTT.

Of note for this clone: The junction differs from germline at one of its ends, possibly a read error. The CDR3 spells CASSPRGNLDETQYF. DNA for the CDR3: TGTGCTAGCAGCCCCAGGGGCAATTTAGATGAGACCCAGTACTTC. V gene TRBV7-7 combines with J gene TRBJ2-5; D possibly corresponds to TRBD1 (6 bases). CDR1 and CDR2 from the germline V gene are SSHAT and FNYEAQ (reference sequence). The CDR3 runs 15 residues.

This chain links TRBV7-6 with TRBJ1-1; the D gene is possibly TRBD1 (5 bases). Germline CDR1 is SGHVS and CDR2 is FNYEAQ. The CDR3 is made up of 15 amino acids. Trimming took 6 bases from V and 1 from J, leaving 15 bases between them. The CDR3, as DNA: TGTGCCAGCAGACCCAGACAGACTACGAACACTGAAGCTTTCTTT. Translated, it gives CASRPRQTTNTEAFF.

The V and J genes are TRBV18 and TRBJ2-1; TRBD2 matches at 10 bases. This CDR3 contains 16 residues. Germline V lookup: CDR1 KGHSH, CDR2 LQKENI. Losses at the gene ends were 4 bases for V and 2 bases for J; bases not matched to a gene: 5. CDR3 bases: TGTGCCAGCTCACTACGGACTAGCGGAGCCTACAATGAGCAGTTCTTC. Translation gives CASSLRTSGAYNEQFF.

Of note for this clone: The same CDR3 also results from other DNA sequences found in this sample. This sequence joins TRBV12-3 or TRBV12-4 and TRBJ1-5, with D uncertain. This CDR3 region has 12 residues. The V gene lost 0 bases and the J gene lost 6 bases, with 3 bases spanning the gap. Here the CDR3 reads CASSLAGQPQHF. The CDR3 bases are TGTGCCAGCAGTTTAGCAGGTCAGCCCCAGCATTTT.

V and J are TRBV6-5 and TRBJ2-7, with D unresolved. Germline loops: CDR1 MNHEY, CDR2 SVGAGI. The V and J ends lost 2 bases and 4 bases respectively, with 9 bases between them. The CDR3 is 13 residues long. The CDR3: CASSYRQTYEQYF. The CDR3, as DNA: TGTGCCAGCAGTTACCGGCAGACATACGAGCAGTACTTC.